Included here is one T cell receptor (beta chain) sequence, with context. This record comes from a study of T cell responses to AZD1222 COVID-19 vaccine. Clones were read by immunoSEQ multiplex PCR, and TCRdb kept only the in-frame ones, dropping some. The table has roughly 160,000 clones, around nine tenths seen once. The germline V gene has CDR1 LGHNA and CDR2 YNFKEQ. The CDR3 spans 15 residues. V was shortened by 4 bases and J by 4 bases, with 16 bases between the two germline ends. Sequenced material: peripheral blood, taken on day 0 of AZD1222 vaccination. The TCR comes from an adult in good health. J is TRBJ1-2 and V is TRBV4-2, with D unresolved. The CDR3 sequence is CASSPPKEGFYGYTF. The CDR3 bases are TGTGCCAGCAGCCCCCCTAAGGAGGGCTTCTATGGCTACACCTTC.